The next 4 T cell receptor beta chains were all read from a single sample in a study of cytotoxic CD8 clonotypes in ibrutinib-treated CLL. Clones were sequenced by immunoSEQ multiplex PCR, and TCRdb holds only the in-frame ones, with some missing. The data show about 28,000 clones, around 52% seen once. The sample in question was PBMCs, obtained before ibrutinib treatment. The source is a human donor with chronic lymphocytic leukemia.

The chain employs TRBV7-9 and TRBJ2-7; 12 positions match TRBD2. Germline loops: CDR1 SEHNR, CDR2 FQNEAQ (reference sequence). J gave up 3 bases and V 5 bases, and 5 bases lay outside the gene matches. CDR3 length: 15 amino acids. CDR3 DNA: TGTGCCAGCAGCACGCCGGGACTAGCGGGCTACGAGCAGTACTTC. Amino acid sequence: CASSTPGLAGYEQYF.

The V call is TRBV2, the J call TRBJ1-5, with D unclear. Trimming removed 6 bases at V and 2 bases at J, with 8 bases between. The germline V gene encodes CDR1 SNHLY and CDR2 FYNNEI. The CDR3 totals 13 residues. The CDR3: CASRVMGNQPQHF. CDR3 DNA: TGTGCCAGCAGGGTGATGGGCAATCAGCCCCAGCATTTT. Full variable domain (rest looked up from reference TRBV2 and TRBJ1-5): EPEVTQTPSHQVTQMGQEVILRCVPISNHLYFYWYRQILGQKVEFLVSFYNNEISEKSEIFDDQFSVERPDGSNFTLKIRSTKLEDSAMYFCASRVMGNQPQHFGDGTRLSIL.

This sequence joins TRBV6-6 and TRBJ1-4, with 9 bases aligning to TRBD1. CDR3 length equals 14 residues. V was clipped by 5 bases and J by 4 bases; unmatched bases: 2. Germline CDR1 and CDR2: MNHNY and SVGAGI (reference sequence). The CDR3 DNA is TGTGCCAGCAGTACAGGGGGCATTAATGAAAAACTGTTTTTT. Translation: CASSTGGINEKLFF.

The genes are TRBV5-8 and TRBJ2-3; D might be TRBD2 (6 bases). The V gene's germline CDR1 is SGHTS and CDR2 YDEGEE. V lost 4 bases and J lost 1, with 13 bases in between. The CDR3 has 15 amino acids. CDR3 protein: CASSGGSDGTDTQYF. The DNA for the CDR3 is TGTGCCAGCAGCGGGGGGTCGGATGGCACAGATACGCAGTATTTT.